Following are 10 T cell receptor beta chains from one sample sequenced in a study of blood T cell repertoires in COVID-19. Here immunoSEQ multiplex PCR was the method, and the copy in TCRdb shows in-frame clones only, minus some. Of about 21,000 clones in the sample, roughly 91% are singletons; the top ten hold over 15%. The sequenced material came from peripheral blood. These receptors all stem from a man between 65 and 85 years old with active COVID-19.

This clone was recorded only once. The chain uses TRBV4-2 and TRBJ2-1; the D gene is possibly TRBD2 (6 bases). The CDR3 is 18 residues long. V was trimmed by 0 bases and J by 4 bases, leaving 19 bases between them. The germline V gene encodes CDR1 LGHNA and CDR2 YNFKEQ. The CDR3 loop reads CASSQELGGPSPYNEQFF. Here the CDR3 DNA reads TGTGCCAGCAGCCAAGAGCTAGGAGGGCCAAGCCCTTACAATGAGCAGTTCTTC.

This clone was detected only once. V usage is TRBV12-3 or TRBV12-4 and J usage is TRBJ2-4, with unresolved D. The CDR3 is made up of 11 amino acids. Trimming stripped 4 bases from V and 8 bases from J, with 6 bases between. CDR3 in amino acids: CASSSRDIQYF. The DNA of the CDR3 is TGTGCCAGCAGTTCCCGGGACATTCAGTACTTC.

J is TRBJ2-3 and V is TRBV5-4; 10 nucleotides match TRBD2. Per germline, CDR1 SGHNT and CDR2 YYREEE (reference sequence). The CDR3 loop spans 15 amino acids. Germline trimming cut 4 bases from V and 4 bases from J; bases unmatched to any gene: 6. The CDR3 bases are TGTGCCAGCAGCATGACCGGGACTAGCGCAGATACGCAGTATTTT. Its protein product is CASSMTGTSADTQYF.

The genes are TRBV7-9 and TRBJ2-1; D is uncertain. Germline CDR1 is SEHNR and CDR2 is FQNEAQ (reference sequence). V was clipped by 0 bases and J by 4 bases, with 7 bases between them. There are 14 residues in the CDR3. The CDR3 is CASSLAHGYNEQFF. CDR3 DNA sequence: TGTGCCAGCAGCTTAGCGCACGGTTACAATGAGCAGTTCTTC. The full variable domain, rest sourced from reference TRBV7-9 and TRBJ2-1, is DTGVSQNPRHKITKRGQNVTFRCDPISEHNRLYWYRQTLGQGPEFLTYFQNEAQLEKSRLLSDRFSAERPKGSFSTLEIQRTEQGDSAMYLCASSLAHGYNEQFFGPGTRLTVL.

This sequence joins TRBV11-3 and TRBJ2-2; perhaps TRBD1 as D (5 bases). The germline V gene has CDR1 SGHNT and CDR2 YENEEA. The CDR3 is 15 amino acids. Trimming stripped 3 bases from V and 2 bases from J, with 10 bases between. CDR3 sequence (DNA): TGTGCCAGCAGCTTTCTTGACAGAAACACCGGGGAGCTGTTTTTT. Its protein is CASSFLDRNTGELFF.

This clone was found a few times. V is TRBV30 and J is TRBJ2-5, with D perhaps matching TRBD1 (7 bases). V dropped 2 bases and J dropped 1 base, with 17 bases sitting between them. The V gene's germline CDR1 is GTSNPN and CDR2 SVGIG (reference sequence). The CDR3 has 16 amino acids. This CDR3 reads CAWSRGAGQVQETQYF. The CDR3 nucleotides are TGTGCCTGGAGTAGGGGGGCCGGACAGGTCCAAGAGACCCAGTACTTC.

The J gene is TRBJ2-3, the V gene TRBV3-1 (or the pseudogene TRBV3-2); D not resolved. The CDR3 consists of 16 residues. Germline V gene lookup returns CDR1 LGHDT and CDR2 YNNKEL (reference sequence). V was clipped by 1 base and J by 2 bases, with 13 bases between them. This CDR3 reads CASSQATGRYTDTQYF. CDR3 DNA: TGTGCCAGCAGCCAAGCGACTGGCCGATACACAGATACGCAGTATTTT.

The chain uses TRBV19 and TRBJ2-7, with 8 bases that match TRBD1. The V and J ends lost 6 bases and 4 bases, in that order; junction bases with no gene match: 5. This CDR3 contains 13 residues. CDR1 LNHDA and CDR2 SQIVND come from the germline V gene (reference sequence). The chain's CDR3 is CASRSTGEYEQYF. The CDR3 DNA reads TGTGCCAGTAGATCGACAGGGGAATACGAGCAGTACTTC.

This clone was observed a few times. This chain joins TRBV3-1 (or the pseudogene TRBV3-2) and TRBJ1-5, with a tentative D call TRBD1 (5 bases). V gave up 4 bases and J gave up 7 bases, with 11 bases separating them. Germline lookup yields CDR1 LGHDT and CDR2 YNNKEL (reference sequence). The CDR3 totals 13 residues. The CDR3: CASSPTREQPQHF. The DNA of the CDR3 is TGTGCCAGCAGCCCCACCAGGGAACAGCCCCAGCATTTT.

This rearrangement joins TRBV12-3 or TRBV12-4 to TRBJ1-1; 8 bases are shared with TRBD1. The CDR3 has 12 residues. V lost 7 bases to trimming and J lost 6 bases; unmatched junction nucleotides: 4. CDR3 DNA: TGTGCCAGCACCATGACAGGGGCTGAAGCTTTCTTT. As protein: CASTMTGAEAFF.